This entry describes one T cell receptor (beta chain). The length of the CDR3 is 15 residues. Germline V lookup: CDR1 WSHSY, CDR2 SAAADI. V shed 3 bases and J 4 bases; nucleotides not matched to a gene: 3. This entry belongs to a study of blood T cell repertoires in COVID-19. At the level of the study: COVID-19 samples, acute and convalescent, were from the United States, Italy and Spain. The analysed material was cDNA or gDNA that came from T cells, B-cell-depleted T cells, or PBMCs.

Original handling: Amplification of reference gene primers was used by the study to estimate nucleated cell counts. The protocol was immunoSEQ multiplex PCR, while the TCRdb copy is restricted to in-frame clones and leaves out a portion. V, J and clone size were drawn from that table, and D and trimming were deduced from the DNA. The top ten clones hold approximately 1% of a sample with over 65,000 clones, over 70% of them seen once. Input material: peripheral blood. This TCR was sampled from a human donor in a cohort sampled during active COVID-19. The V call is TRBV10-2, the J call TRBJ1-5, with TRBD1 matching over 10 bases. The CDR3 spells CASSDWGQGNQPQHF. The CDR3 nucleotides are TGCGCCAGCAGTGATTGGGGACAGGGGAATCAGCCCCAGCATTTT.